One T cell receptor beta chain is described in this entry. This specimen belongs to a study of shared clonotypes between healthy human individuals. Study at large: Each donor's CD4 naive and CD4 memory cells filled three plates apiece, CD8 naive two, and CD8 memory one.

Each cell subset's genomic DNA was divided evenly among several immunoSEQ plates. On sorted subsets, replicate PCRs used 200 to 250 ng DNA, or about 30,000 T cell genomes. Profiling relied on immunoSEQ multiplex PCR, and the TCRdb table lists in-frame clones only, not all of them. The sample lists some 2 million clones, approximately 94% seen once, with roughly 1% in the top ten. Cells designated naive CD8 were CD45RO-negative and were positively selected for CCR7, with terminally differentiated effector memory CD45RA+ cells excluded. The study drew all its donors from Caucasian adults living in Nashville, Tennessee. Trimming at V came to 3 bases and at J to 4 bases, leaving 16 bases not matched to a gene. The CDR3 covers 19 residues. The germline V gene encodes CDR1 MGHRA and CDR2 YSYEKL.

The specimen was naive CD8+ T cells sorted from blood. The TCR comes from a man aged 18-30 years in good health. The chain uses TRBV4-1 and TRBJ2-7; TRBD2 aligns across 12 bases. The CDR3 sequence: CASSHSVTSGGPGQYEQYF. The DNA for the CDR3 is TGCGCCAGCAGCCACTCCGTGACTAGCGGGGGCCCAGGGCAATACGAGCAGTACTTC.